The T cell receptor beta chain described here comes from a study of blood T cell repertoires in COVID-19. Study context: Samples of COVID-19 (acute and convalescent) were obtained from the United States, Italy and Spain.

Original processing methods: Cell counts per sample came from amplifying reference gene primers. Sequencing was performed with immunoSEQ multiplex PCR; in TCRdb, only in-frame clones are kept and a portion is missing. The DNA was the basis for D and trimming; V, J and clone size are from that table. The repertoire holds roughly 140,000 clones, with around 80% as singletons. The V gene's germline CDR1 is SGHNT and CDR2 YYREEE (reference sequence). Trimming took off 0 bases at V and 2 bases at J, with 5 bases between the two ends. The CDR3 covers 13 residues. The source material was peripheral blood. This TCR derives from a man in his 60s with acute or convalescent COVID-19. The rearrangement links TRBV5-4 to TRBJ1-2; the D is unclear. CDR3 sequence: CASSLEQNYGYTF. CDR3 in DNA: TGTGCCAGCAGCTTGGAACAGAACTATGGCTACACCTTC.